A selection of T cell receptor beta chains follows, all from one sample in a study of regulatory T cells in long-lasting Graves disease. One entry per CDR3 protein, called by TCRdb with MiXCR from the multiplex PCR reads. The data hold around 460,000 distinct CDR3 sequences, with 20% to 25% observed a single time. The source was peripheral blood mononuclear cells (PBMCs), collected when the disease was refractory, from a patient treated with antithyroid drugs. Receptor source: a female donor with Graves disease. Each CDR3 is given with its conserved first and last residue. D genes are given only for firm matches. The size of a clone is reported for some rows only, either as once, few or many, or as a class for expanded clones.

d_call,clone_size,j_call,v_call,cdr3_aa,cdr3_nt
NA,many,TRBJ1-4,TRBV6-5,CASSYSRFNEKLFF,TGTGCCAGCAGTTACTCCCGGTTTAATGAAAAACTGTTTTTT
NA,many,TRBJ1-2,TRBV29-1,CSVGQRFNYGYTF,TGCAGCGTTGGACAGCGGTTTAACTATGGCTACACCTTC
NA,many,TRBJ2-7,TRBV20-1,CSALPHTAYLYEQYF,TGCAGTGCGCTACCCCATACAGCCTATCTCTACGAGCAGTACTTC
TRBD2,NA,TRBJ2-2,TRBV6-1,CASSKMPGLAGVRGELFF,TGTGCCAGCAGCAAGATGCCGGGACTAGCGGGAGTCAGGGGGGAGCTGTTTTTT
NA,few,TRBJ2-7,TRBV7-9,CASSLAASIEQYF,TGTGCCAGCAGCTTAGCGGCCAGTATCGAGCAGTACTTC
TRBD2,NA,TRBJ2-1,TRBV12-3/TRBV12-4,CASRTSGGSYNEQFF,TGTGCCAGCAGGACTAGCGGGGGCTCCTACAATGAGCAGTTCTTC
NA,NA,TRBJ1-5,TRBV6-2/TRBV6-3,CASKITGSVNQPQHF,TGTGCCAGCAAAATAACAGGGTCGGTCAATCAGCCCCAGCATTTT
TRBD2,NA,TRBJ2-1,TRBV7-8,CASSKARTSGYNEQFF,TGTGCCAGCAGCAAGGCCCGGACTAGCGGTTACAATGAGCAGTTCTTC
TRBD2,many,TRBJ2-7,TRBV2,CASGQREGPYEQYF,TGTGCCAGCGGTCAGCGGGAGGGTCCCTACGAGCAGTACTTC
NA,many,TRBJ2-7,TRBV20-1,CSAAPKYYEQYF,TGCAGTGCGGCCCCGAAATACTACGAGCAGTACTTC
NA,many,TRBJ2-6,TRBV2,CASSAVGFSGANVLTF,TGTGCCAGCAGTGCGGTAGGGTTCTCTGGGGCCAACGTCCTGACTTTC
NA,many,TRBJ2-7,TRBV12-3/TRBV12-4,CASSTQGLEQYF,TGTGCCAGCAGCACACAGGGATTAGAGCAGTACTTC
NA,NA,TRBJ1-1,TRBV5-6,CASSLLEGGNTEAFF,TGTGCCAGCAGCTTGTTGGAGGGTGGAAACACTGAAGCTTTCTTT